A selection of T cell receptor beta chains follows, all from one sample in a study of cytomegalovirus exposure and HLA in healthy donors. Here immunoSEQ multiplex PCR was the method, and the copy in TCRdb shows in-frame clones only, minus some. Of 110,000 to 150,000 clones listed, roughly 73% are singletons. The sample consisted of PBMCs. All receptors derive from a woman aged 40 to 49 in good health and CMV-seronegative. The CDR3 runs from the conserved cysteine through the conserved F or W. The D gene is left open where the match is weak. Not all rows give a size; the values are once, few, many and, for expanded clones, a class.

size	D	V	J	CDR3	DNA
-	-	TRBV5-5	TRBJ2-7	CASSSPGQSYEQYF	TGTGCCAGCAGCTCCCCGGGACAATCCTACGAGCAGTACTTC
-	-	TRBV23-1	TRBJ1-1	CASSQLRAGSPEAFF	TGCGCCAGCAGTCAACTTCGAGCAGGGTCCCCTGAAGCTTTCTTT
-	TRBD2	TRBV2	TRBJ2-1	CASSGGAGDYNEQFF	TGTGCCAGCAGTGGAGGGGCGGGGGATTACAATGAGCAGTTCTTC
-	TRBD2	TRBV2	TRBJ2-1	CASRGQMITSGGFPEQFF	TGTGCCAGCAGAGGACAAATGATTACTAGCGGGGGATTTCCTGAGCAGTTCTTC
few	-	TRBV29-1	TRBJ2-7	CSGGVTAYEQYF	TGCAGCGGGGGGGTGACAGCCTACGAGCAGTACTTC
-	-	TRBV2	TRBJ2-5	CASSDVGDEGTQYF	TGTGCCAGCAGTGATGTAGGAGATGAAGGGACCCAGTACTTC
-	TRBD1	TRBV7-9	TRBJ2-1	CASSVIPGQENYNEQFF	TGTGCCAGCAGCGTGATACCGGGACAGGAGAACTACAATGAGCAGTTCTTC
-	TRBD1	TRBV10-3	TRBJ2-2	CAISEPYRGRGTGELFF	TGTGCCATCAGTGAGCCCTACAGGGGGCGCGGCACCGGGGAGCTGTTTTTT
-	-	TRBV6-5	TRBJ1-5	CASSLSGGGPQHF	TGTGCCAGCAGCCTCAGCGGGGGGGGGCCCCAGCATTTT
-	TRBD1	TRBV27	TRBJ2-3	CASSWGTGYLDTQYF	TGTGCCAGCAGTTGGGGGACAGGATATCTAGATACGCAGTATTTT
-	-	TRBV5-5	TRBJ1-6	CASSFDREVRSPLHF	TGTGCCAGCAGCTTCGATAGAGAAGTTCGTTCACCCCTCCACTTT